The sequence of this TCR beta chain was determined in a study of shared clonotypes between healthy human individuals. About the study: The composition of the donors was a couple of women and a few men aged 18 to 49.

TCRdb keeps only in-frame clones here, not all; method: immunoSEQ multiplex PCR. This table holds 2 million to 2.5 million clones, almost 96% found once. Germline CDR1 is SGHRS and CDR2 is YFSETQ. The V gene end was trimmed by 4 bases and the J gene end by 3 bases; junction bases not matched to a gene: 6. The CDR3 extends over 14 amino acids. Every donor was a Caucasian adult from Nashville, Tennessee. The TCR originated in a young man in good health. The sample consisted of naive CD4+ T cells sorted from blood. The subset: CD45RA+ positively selected. The rearrangement links TRBV5-1 to TRBJ2-7; 8 bases are shared with TRBD1. CDR3 residues: CASSEQGGFYEQYF. CDR3 DNA sequence: TGCGCCAGCAGCGAACAGGGGGGATTCTACGAGCAGTACTTC.